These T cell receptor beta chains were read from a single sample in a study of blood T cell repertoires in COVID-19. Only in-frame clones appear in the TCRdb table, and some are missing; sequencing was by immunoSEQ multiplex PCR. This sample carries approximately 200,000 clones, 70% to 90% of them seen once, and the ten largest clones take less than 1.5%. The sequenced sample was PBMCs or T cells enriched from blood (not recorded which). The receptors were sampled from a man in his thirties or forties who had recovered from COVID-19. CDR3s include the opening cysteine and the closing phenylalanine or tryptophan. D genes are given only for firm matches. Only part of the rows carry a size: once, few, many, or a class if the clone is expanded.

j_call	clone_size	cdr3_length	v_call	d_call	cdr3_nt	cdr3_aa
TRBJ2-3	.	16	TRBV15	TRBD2	TGTGCCACCAGCAGAGGCAGAGCGGGAAGCACAGATACGCAGTATTTT	CATSRGRAGSTDTQYF
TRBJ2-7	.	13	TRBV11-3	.	TGTGCCAGCAGCTTTCGTGGCGGCTACGAGCAGTACTTC	CASSFRGGYEQYF
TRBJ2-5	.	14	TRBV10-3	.	TGTGCCATCAGTGTAGGTCAGGGCACGGAGACCCAGTACTTC	CAISVGQGTETQYF
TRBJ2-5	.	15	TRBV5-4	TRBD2	TGTGCCAGCAACATAGCGGGGGGGTTGGGCGAGACCCAGTACTTC	CASNIAGGLGETQYF
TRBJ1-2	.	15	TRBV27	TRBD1	TGTGCCAGCAGACATTGGGGACAGGGGGCCTATGGCTACACCTTC	CASRHWGQGAYGYTF
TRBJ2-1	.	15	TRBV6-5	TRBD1	TGTGCCAGCAGTCCCGGGACAGGGGTCTACAATGAGCAGTTCTTC	CASSPGTGVYNEQFF
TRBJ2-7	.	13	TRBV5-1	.	TGCGCCAGCAGCCCCCGGACAGAGTACGAGCAGTACTTC	CASSPRTEYEQYF
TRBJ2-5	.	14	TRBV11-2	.	TGTGCCAGCAGCGCTACCAGGGGAACGGAGACCCAGTACTTC	CASSATRGTETQYF
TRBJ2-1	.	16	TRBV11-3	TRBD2	TGTGCCAGCAGCGACATGACTAGCGGGAGAAACAATGAGCAGTTCTTC	CASSDMTSGRNNEQFF
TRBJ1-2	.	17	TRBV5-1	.	TGCGCCAGCAGTAAAAAAACCGGGACTGACTTTAACTATGGCTACACCTTC	CASSKKTGTDFNYGYTF
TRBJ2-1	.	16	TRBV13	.	TGTGCCAGCAGCTTAGTCGCGCGGAGCTCCTACAATGAGCAGTTCTTC	CASSLVARSSYNEQFF
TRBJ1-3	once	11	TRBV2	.	TGTGCCAGCAGTGTAGACAAGGCCATATATTTT	CASSVDKAIYF
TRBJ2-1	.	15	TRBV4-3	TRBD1	TGCGCCAGCAGCCACGGTACAGGGGCAGACAATGAGCAGTTCTTC	CASSHGTGADNEQFF
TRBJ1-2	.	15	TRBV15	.	TGTGCCACCAGCAGAGATCAGCAGGGGTACTATGGCTACACCTTC	CATSRDQQGYYGYTF
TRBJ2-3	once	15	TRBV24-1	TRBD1	TGTGCCACCAGTGACCCGACAGGGGGCGGAGATACGCAGTATTTT	CATSDPTGGGDTQYF
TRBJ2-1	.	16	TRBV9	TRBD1	TGTGCCAGCAGCCCAACAGGGGGCAGTGGTCAACTCGAGCAGTTCTTC	CASSPTGGSGQLEQFF
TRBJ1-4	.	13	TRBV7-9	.	TGTGCCAGCGGACAACTGGTGGATGAAAAACTGTTTTTT	CASGQLVDEKLFF
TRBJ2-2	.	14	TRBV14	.	TGTGCCAGCAGGGTACAACCGTTCACCGGGGAGCTGTTTTTT	CASRVQPFTGELFF
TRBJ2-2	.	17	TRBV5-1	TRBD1	TGCGCCAGCAGCTTGGGCGGACAGGGGGCAGACACCGGGGAGCTGTTTTTT	CASSLGGQGADTGELFF
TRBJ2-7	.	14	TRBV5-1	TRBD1	TGCGCCAGCAGCTACAGGGGACAGGGGTACGAGCAGTACTTC	CASSYRGQGYEQYF
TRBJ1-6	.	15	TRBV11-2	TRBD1	TGTGCCAGCAGCCCCCGGACAGGGATTAATTCACCCCTCCACTTT	CASSPRTGINSPLHF
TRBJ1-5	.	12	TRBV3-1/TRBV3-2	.	TGTGCCAGCAGCCAGGGGGGTCAGCCCCAGCATTTT	CASSQGGQPQHF
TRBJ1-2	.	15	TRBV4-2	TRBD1	TGTGCCAGCAGCCCGCAGACAGGGGTAGACTATGGCTACACCTTC	CASSPQTGVDYGYTF
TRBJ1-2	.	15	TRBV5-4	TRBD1	TGTGCCAGCAGCGAGGGACAGGGGGTCTTCTATGGCTACACCTTC	CASSEGQGVFYGYTF
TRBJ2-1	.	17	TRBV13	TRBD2	TGTGCCAGCATTAGAACTAGCGGGGGGGCGTCCTACAATGAGCAGTTCTTC	CASIRTSGGASYNEQFF
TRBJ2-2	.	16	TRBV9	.	TGTGCCAGCAGCCAAGTCGGTGTGCCGAGCACCGGGGAGCTGTTTTTT	CASSQVGVPSTGELFF
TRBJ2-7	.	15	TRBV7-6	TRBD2	TGTGCCAGCAGCTCGACGGGACTAGCGGTCTACGAGCAGTACTTC	CASSSTGLAVYEQYF
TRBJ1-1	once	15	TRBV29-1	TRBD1	TGCAGCGTTGAAAGGGGGCAGGTTGGGAACACTGAAGCTTTCTTT	CSVERGQVGNTEAFF
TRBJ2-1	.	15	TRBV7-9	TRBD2	TGTGCCAGCAGCTTAGGTGGGACTAGCGCGAGTGAGCAGTTCTTC	CASSLGGTSASEQFF
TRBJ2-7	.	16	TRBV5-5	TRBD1	TGTGCCAGCAGCCCCGACAGGGGGTTACCGTACGAGTGGCAGTACTTC	CASSPDRGLPYEWQYF
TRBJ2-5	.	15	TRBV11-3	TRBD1	TGTGCCAGCAGCTCCCGGGACAGCCCCCAAGAGACCCAGTACTTC	CASSSRDSPQETQYF
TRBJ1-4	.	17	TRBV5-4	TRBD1	TGTGCCAGCAGCTTGGCGGGTCGCGGGACAGGGAATGAAAAACTGTTTTTT	CASSLAGRGTGNEKLFF
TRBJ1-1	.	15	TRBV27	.	TGTGCCAGCAGTTTATCTTCGGGGTTTGGTACTGAAGCTTTCTTT	CASSLSSGFGTEAFF
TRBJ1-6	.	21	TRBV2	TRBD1	TGTGCCAGCAGTAAAACGGGACCGGGACAGGGCCTAAGCTCCTATAATTCACCCCTCCACTTT	CASSKTGPGQGLSSYNSPLHF
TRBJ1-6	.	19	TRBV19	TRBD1	TGTGCCAGTAGTTTCCGGGACAGACGTTTGAAATTTGATAATTCACCCCTCCACTTT	CASSFRDRRLKFDNSPLHF
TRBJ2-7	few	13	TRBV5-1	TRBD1	TGCGCCAGCAGTTATGGACAGGGTAGCGAGCAGTACTTC	CASSYGQGSEQYF
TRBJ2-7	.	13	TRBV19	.	TGTGCCAGTACGCAAACACAGGGTTACGAGCAGTACTTC	CASTQTQGYEQYF
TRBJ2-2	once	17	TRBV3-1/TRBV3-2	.	TGTGCCAGCAGCCAAGCTCGTTTGACAGCGAACACCGGGGAGCTGTTTTTT	CASSQARLTANTGELFF
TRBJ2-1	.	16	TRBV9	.	TGTGCCAGCAGCGTGTCGTCAGCTAGCTCCTACAATGAGCAGTTCTTC	CASSVSSASSYNEQFF